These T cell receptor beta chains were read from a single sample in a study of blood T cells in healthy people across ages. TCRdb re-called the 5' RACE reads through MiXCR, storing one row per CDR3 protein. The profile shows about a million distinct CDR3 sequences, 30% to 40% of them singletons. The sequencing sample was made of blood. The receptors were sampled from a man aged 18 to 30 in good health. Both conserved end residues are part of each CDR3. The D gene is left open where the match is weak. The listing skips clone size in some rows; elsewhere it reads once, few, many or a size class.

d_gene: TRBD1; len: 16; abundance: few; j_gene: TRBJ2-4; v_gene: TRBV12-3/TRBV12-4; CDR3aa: CASSSGNRGSKNIQYF; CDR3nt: TGTGCCAGCTCCAGTGGGAACAGGGGGTCCAAAAACATTCAGTACTTC
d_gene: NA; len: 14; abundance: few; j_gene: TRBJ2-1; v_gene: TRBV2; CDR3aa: CASSVRQLYNEQFF; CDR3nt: TGTGCCAGCAGTGTAAGGCAGTTATACAATGAGCAGTTCTTC
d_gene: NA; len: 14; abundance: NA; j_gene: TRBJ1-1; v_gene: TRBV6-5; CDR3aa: CASSYLLTGTEAFF; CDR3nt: TGTGCCAGCAGTTACCTCCTAACGGGCACTGAAGCTTTCTTT
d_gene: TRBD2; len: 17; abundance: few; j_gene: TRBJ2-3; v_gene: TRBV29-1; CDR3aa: CSVGASGGLLSTDTQYF; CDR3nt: TGCAGCGTTGGGGCTAGCGGGGGGCTCTTAAGCACAGATACGCAGTATTTT
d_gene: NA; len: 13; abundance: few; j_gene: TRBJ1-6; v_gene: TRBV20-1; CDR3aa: CSAMVQTNSPLHF; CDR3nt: TGCAGTGCTATGGTACAGACTAATTCACCCCTCCACTTT
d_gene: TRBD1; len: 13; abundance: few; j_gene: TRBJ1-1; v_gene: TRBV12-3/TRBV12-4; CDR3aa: CASSVQGNLEAFF; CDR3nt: TGTGCCAGCAGTGTACAGGGGAACCTTGAAGCTTTCTTT
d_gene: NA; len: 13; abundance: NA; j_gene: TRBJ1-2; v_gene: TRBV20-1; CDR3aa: CSAEKQGVYGYTF; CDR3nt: TGCAGTGCCGAGAAGCAGGGAGTCTATGGCTACACCTTC
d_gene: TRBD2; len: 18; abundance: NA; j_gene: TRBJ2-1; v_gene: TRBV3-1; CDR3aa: CASSQERGLAGGYNEQFF; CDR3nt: TGTGCCAGCAGCCAAGAAAGGGGGCTAGCGGGGGGCTACAATGAGCAGTTCTTC
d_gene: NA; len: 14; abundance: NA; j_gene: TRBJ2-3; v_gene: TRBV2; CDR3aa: CATAQGRGTDTQYF; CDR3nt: TGTGCCACCGCGCAAGGCAGGGGAACAGATACGCAGTATTTT
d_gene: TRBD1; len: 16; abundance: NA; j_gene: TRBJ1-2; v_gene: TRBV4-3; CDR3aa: CASSSSTGTAFYGYTF; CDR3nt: TGCGCCAGCAGCTCCTCTACCGGGACAGCCTTCTATGGCTACACCTTC
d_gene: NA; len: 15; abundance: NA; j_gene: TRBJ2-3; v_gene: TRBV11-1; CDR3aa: CASSRQEASTDTQYF; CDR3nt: TGTGCCAGCAGCCGTCAAGAGGCCAGCACAGATACGCAGTATTTT
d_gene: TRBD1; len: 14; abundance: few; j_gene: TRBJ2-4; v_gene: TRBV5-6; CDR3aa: CASSFGQGGNIQYF; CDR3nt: TGTGCCAGCAGCTTTGGACAGGGCGGGAACATTCAGTACTTC
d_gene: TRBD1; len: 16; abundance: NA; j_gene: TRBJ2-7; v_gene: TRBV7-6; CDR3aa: CASSFDTGTGVYEQYF; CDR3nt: TGTGCCAGCAGCTTCGATACCGGGACAGGCGTCTACGAGCAGTACTTC
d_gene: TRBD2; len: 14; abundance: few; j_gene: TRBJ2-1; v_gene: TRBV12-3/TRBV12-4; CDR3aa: CASSTRPGGGEQFF; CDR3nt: TGTGCCAGCAGTACTCGCCCCGGCGGGGGTGAGCAGTTCTTC
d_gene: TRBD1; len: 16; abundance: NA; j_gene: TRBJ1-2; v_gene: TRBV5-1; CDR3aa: CASSYGRDRVNHGYTF; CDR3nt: TGCGCCAGCAGCTACGGCCGGGACAGGGTTAATCATGGCTACACCTTC
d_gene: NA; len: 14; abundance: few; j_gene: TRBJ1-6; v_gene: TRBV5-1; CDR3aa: CASSLESNGSPLHF; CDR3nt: TGCGCCAGCAGCTTGGAGTCAAATGGGTCACCCCTCCACTTT
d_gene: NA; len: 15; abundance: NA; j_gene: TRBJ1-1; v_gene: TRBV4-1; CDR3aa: CASSQDRGRGAEAFF; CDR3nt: TGCGCCAGCAGCCAAGATCGTGGGCGCGGTGCTGAAGCTTTCTTT
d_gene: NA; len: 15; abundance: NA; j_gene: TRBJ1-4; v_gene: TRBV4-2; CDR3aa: CASSHLQAVNEKLFF; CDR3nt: TGTGCCAGCAGCCACCTACAGGCAGTAAATGAAAAACTGTTTTTT
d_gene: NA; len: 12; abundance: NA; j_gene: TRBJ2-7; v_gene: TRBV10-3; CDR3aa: CAISDRDYEQYF; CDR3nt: TGTGCCATCAGTGACAGGGACTACGAGCAGTACTTC
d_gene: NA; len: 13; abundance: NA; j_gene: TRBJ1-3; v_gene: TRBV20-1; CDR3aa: CSARGESGNTIYF; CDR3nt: TGCAGTGCTAGAGGGGAATCTGGAAACACCATATATTTT
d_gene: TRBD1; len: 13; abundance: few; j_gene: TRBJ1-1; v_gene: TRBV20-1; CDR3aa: CSARGGGVHEAFF; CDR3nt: TGCAGTGCTAGAGGAGGGGGCGTGCATGAAGCTTTCTTT
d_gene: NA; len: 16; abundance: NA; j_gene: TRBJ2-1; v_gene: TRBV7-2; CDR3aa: CASSLVGGETYNEQFF; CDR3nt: TGTGCCAGCAGCTTAGTGGGGGGCGAAACGTACAATGAGCAGTTCTTC
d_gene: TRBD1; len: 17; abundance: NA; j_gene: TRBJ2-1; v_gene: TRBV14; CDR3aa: CASSYTPGQSIYNEQFF; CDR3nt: TGTGCCAGCAGCTATACCCCGGGACAGTCAATATACAATGAGCAGTTCTTC
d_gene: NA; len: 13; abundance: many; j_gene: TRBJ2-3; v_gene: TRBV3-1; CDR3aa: CASSQGEISTQYF; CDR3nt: TGTGCCAGCAGCCAGGGGGAGATCAGTACGCAGTATTTT
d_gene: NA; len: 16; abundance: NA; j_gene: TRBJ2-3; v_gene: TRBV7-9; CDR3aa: CASSHDRGLTQNTQYF; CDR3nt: TGTGCCAGCAGCCACGACCGGGGCCTAACCCAAAATACGCAGTATTTT
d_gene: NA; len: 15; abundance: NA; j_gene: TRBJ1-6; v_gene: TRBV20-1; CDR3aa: CSARRGSSYNSPLHF; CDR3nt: TGCAGTGCTAGAAGGGGGAGCTCCTATAATTCACCCCTCCACTTT
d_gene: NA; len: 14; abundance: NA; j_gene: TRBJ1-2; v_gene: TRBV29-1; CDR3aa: CSVELKRRDYGYTF; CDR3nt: TGCAGCGTTGAATTAAAAAGGAGGGACTATGGCTACACCTTC
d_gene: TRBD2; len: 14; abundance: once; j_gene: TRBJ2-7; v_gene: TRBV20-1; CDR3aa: CSASRAGVNNEQYF; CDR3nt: TGCAGTGCTAGTAGAGCGGGGGTTAACAATGAGCAGTACTTC
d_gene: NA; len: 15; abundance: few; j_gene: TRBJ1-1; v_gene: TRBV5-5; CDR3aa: CASSSTIGPVTEAFF; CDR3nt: TGTGCCAGCAGCTCAACAATCGGCCCGGTCACTGAAGCTTTCTTT
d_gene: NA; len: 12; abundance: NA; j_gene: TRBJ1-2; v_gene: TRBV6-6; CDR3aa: CASSYTGYGYTF; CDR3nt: TGTGCCAGCAGTTACACGGGGTATGGCTACACCTTC
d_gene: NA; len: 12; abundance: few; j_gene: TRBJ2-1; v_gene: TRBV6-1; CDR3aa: CASSELLDEQFF; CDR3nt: TGTGCCAGCAGTGAACTTTTGGATGAGCAGTTCTTC
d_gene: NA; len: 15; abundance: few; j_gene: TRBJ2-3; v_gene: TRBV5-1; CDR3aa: CASSPDIGSEGQQYF; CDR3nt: TGCGCCAGCAGCCCTGATATTGGTTCAGAGGGACAGCAGTATTTT
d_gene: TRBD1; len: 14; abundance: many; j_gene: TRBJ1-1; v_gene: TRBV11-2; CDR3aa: CASSGTGLNTEAFF; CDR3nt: TGTGCCAGCTCGGGGACAGGGTTGAACACTGAAGCTTTCTTT
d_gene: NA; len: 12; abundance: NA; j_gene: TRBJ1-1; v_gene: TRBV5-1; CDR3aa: CASSFGTEEAFF; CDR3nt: TGCGCCAGCAGCTTTGGGACCGAAGAAGCTTTCTTT
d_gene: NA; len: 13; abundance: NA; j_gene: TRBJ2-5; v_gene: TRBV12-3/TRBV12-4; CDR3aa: CASSLIQGETQYF; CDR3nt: TGTGCCAGCAGTTTAATCCAGGGGGAGACCCAGTACTTC
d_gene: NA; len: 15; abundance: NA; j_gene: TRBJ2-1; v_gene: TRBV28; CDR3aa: CASSNRVSSYNEQFF; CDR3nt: TGTGCCAGCAGCAACAGGGTAAGCTCCTACAATGAGCAGTTCTTC
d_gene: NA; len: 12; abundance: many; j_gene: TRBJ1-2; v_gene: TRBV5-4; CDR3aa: CASSLARDGYTF; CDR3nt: TGTGCCAGCAGCTTAGCCAGAGATGGCTACACCTTC
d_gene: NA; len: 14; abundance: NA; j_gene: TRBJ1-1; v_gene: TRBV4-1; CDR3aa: CASSQPIGSTEAFF; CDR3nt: TGCGCCAGCAGCCAACCTATCGGGAGCACTGAAGCTTTCTTT
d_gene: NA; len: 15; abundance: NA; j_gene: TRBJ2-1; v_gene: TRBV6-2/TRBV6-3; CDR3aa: CARLYRGSEYNEQFF; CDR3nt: TGTGCCAGACTGTATAGGGGGAGTGAATACAATGAGCAGTTCTTC
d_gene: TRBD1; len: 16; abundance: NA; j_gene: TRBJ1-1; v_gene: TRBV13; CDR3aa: CASSLSEGAENTEAFF; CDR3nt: TGTGCCAGCAGCCTCTCAGAGGGGGCTGAGAACACTGAAGCTTTCTTT
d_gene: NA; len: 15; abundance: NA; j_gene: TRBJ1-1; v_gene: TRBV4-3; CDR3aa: CASSQSPSLNTEAFF; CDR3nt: TGCGCCAGCAGCCAGAGCCCCAGCCTGAACACTGAAGCTTTCTTT
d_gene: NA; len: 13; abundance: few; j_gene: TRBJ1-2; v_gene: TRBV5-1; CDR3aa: CASSWETYYGYTF; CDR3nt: TGCGCCAGCAGCTGGGAGACATATTATGGCTACACCTTC
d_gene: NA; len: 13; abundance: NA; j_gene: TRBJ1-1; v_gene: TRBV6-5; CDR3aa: CASSYDRLGSAFF; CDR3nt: TGTGCCAGCAGTTACGACAGACTCGGGAGTGCTTTCTTT
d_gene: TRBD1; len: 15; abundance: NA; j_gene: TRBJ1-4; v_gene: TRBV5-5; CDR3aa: CASSWGDRGTEKLFF; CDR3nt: TGTGCCAGCAGCTGGGGGGACAGGGGTACTGAAAAACTGTTTTTT
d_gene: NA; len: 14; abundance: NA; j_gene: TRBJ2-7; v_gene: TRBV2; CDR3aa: CASTNRDFSYEQYF; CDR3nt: TGTGCCAGCACCAACCGGGACTTCTCCTACGAGCAGTACTTC
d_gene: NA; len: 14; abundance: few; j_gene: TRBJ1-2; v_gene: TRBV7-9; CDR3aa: CASSSPEDPYGYTF; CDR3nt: TGTGCCAGCAGCTCCCCGGAAGACCCTTATGGCTACACCTTC
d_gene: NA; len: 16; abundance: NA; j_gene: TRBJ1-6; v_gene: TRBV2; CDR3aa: CASSGVGGPYNSPLHF; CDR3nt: TGTGCCAGCAGTGGAGTCGGGGGACCCTATAATTCACCCCTCCACTTT
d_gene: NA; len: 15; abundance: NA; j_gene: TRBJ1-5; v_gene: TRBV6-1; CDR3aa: CASSELWERNQPQHF; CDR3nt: NA